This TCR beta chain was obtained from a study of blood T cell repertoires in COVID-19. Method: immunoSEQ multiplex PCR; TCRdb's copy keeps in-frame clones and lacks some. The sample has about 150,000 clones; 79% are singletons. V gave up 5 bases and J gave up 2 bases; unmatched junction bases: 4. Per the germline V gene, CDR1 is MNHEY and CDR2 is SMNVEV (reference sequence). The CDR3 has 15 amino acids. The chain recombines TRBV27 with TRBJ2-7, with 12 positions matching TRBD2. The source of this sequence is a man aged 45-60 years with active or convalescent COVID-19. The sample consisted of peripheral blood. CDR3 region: CASSPGLAGTYEQYF. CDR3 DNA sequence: TGTGCCAGCAGTCCCGGACTAGCGGGAACCTACGAGCAGTACTTC.